One TCR beta chain is described in this entry. The sample belongs to a study of blood T cell repertoires in COVID-19. Study-wide background: The study drew acute and convalescent COVID-19 samples from the United States, Italy and Spain. T cells, B-cell-depleted T cells, or PBMCs supplied cDNA or gDNA.

The CDR3 runs 15 residues. The V end was cut by 6 bases, the J end by 1 base, with 10 bases between. The germline V gene encodes CDR1 MNHNS and CDR2 SASEGT. Methods used by the authors: Amplifying reference gene primers gave estimates of nucleated cell counts. Sequenced by immunoSEQ multiplex PCR; TCRdb stores in-frame clones only, minus some. V and J calls and clone size are copied from that table; D and trimming were computed from the DNA. Of about 300,000 clones in the sample, 89% were seen once. The chain links TRBV6-1 to TRBJ2-6; D is unresolved. The sequenced material came from peripheral blood. The origin of this receptor is a man aged 18 to 35 who had recovered from COVID-19. The CDR3: CASSTTGSGANVLTF. CDR3 DNA sequence: TGTGCCAGCAGCACGACTGGGTCTGGGGCCAACGTCCTGACTTTC.